One sample yielded the 25 T cell receptor beta chains listed below, sequenced in a study of cytomegalovirus exposure and HLA in healthy donors. Some clones are missing from TCRdb's copy, which holds only in-frame ones; the method was immunoSEQ multiplex PCR. The sample contains 150,000 to 200,000 clones, around 81% of which appear only once. The sequenced sample was PBMCs. The origin of the receptors is a man younger than 40 in good health and CMV-seropositive.

V gene TRBV7-9 combines with J gene TRBJ2-1; no definite D call. V lost 0 bases and J lost 8, with 17 bases in between. This CDR3 spans 16 amino acids. Germline CDR1 is SEHNR and CDR2 is FQNEAQ (reference sequence). The CDR3, as DNA: TGTGCCAGCAGCTTAGCGGAGTCTCGAGGTCGCGATGAGCAGTTCTTC. It is translated as CASSLAESRGRDEQFF. The full variable domain, with the rest looked up from reference TRBV7-9 and TRBJ2-1, is DTGVSQNPRHKITKRGQNVTFRCDPISEHNRLYWYRQTLGQGPEFLTYFQNEAQLEKSRLLSDRFSAERPKGSFSTLEIQRTEQGDSAMYLCASSLAESRGRDEQFFGPGTRLTVL.

The chain employs TRBV10-3 and TRBJ2-3; 7 nucleotides line up with TRBD2. Losses at the gene ends were 4 bases for V and 0 bases for J; bases not matched to a gene: 4. CDR1 is ENHRY, CDR2 SYGVKD, per germline. The CDR3 spans 15 residues. The chain's CDR3 is CAISGTRASTDTQYF. In DNA form, the CDR3 reads TGTGCCATCAGTGGGACTAGAGCTAGCACAGATACGCAGTATTTT.

This clone showed up just a few times. The J gene is TRBJ2-7, the V gene TRBV5-4; 12 nucleotides agree with TRBD2. V lost 4 bases and J lost 3; bases outside the gene matches: 8. CDR3 length: 16 residues. Germline assignment: CDR1 SGHNT and CDR2 YYREEE (reference sequence). The CDR3 region has the DNA TGTGCCAGCAGCCGACGGACTAGCGGGGACGTCTACGAGCAGTACTTC. Translated: CASSRRTSGDVYEQYF.

The rearrangement links TRBV5-4 to TRBJ2-5; TRBD1 agrees at 10 bases. Looked up from germline, CDR1 is SGHNT and CDR2 is YYREEE (reference sequence). The J segment lost 4 bases and the V segment lost 4 bases, leaving 4 bases of the junction unmatched. The CDR3 covers 14 residues. CDR3 sequence (DNA): TGTGCCAGCAGCCGACAGGGGGCATTAGAGACCCAGTACTTC. Its translation is CASSRQGALETQYF.

This clone was seen more than once but under ten times. The genes are TRBV19 and TRBJ2-7; 13 bases fit TRBD2. The CDR3 runs to 14 residues. The ends lost 2 bases at V and 10 bases at J; junction bases unmatched: 5. Germline loops: CDR1 LNHDA, CDR2 SQIVND (reference sequence). The CDR3 region has the DNA TGTGCCAGTAGTATACGGACTAGCGGGGGCCTCCAGTACTTC. Its translation: CASSIRTSGGLQYF.

This chain links TRBV9 with TRBJ2-3, with D perhaps TRBD1 (6 bases). The CDR3 spans 16 residues. V was clipped by 3 bases and J by 0 bases, with 14 bases between them. Germline V gene sequence: CDR1 SGDLS, CDR2 YYNGEE. In DNA form, the CDR3 reads TGTGCCAGCAGCGCCGGGACACTCTCGAGCACAGATACGCAGTATTTT. Protein product: CASSAGTLSSTDTQYF.

This clone was detected a few times. This chain uses TRBV7-6 with TRBJ1-6, with D hard to call. Germline assignment: CDR1 SGHVS and CDR2 FNYEAQ. Deletions cut 2 bases from V and 9 bases from J, with 8 bases between. This CDR3 comprises 13 residues. In nucleotides, the CDR3 is TGTGCCAGCAGCTTACGGGTCGGTTCACCCCTCCACTTT. Translating it yields CASSLRVGSPLHF.

The chain uses TRBV29-1 and TRBJ1-3, with 7 positions matching TRBD1. CDR1 is SQVTM and CDR2 is ANQGSEA in the germline V gene. The trim removed 6 bases at V and 4 bases at J, leaving 0 bases unmatched. This CDR3 comprises 11 residues. For the CDR3, the DNA is TGCAGCGTGGGACAGGGAAACACCATATATTTT. Amino acids: CSVGQGNTIYF. The whole variable domain, filled in from reference TRBV29-1 and TRBJ1-3, reads SAVISQKPSRDICQRGTSLTIQCQVDSQVTMMFWYRQQPGQSLTLIATANQGSEATYESGFVIDKFPISRPNLTFSTLTVSNMSPEDSSIYLCSVGQGNTIYFGEGSWLTVV.

The chain couples TRBV4-1 to TRBJ2-7; 10 bases are a match to TRBD1. In germline, CDR1 is MGHRA, CDR2 YSYEKL. This CDR3 has 17 residues. With 4 bases clipped from V and 3 bases from J, the junction kept 12 bases outside the gene matches. CDR3 nucleotides: TGCGCCAGCAGCCTCAACACGCCGGGACAGGGGCTCTACGAGCAGTACTTC. Protein sequence: CASSLNTPGQGLYEQYF.

The CDR3 DNA follows: TGTGCCAGCAGTTTAACGACTAGCGGGGCTCCCGATACGCAGTATTTT. As protein: CASSLTTSGAPDTQYF. The rearrangement uses TRBV27 and TRBJ2-3; 11 nucleotides align to TRBD2. The CDR3 is 16 residues long. CDR1 MNHEY and CDR2 SMNVEV come from the germline V gene (reference sequence). With 2 bases clipped from V and 6 bases from J, the junction kept 7 bases outside the gene matches.

CDR3 sequence reads: CASSLQGPGSPLHF. CDR3 nucleotides: TGTGCCAGCAGCCTACAGGGACCTGGTTCACCCCTCCACTTT. This sequence joins TRBV27 and TRBJ1-6; possible D gene TRBD1, 6 bases. The CDR3 is made up of 14 amino acids. Trimming took 6 bases from V and 9 from J, leaving 15 bases between them. The germline gives CDR1 MNHEY, CDR2 SMNVEV (reference sequence).

The chain carries TRBV6-5 and TRBJ1-6; TRBD1 matches at 7 bases. This CDR3 has 16 amino acids. The germline V gene has CDR1 MNHEY and CDR2 SVGAGI. V trimming: 4 bases; J trimming: 4 bases; junction bases outside the gene matches: 7. DNA for the CDR3: TGTGCCAGCAGTTCCTGGACAGGTGATTATAATTCACCCCTCCACTTT. Translation gives CASSSWTGDYNSPLHF.

The chain couples TRBV7-6 to TRBJ2-7; D perhaps matches TRBD2 (6 bases). This CDR3 has 16 amino acids. Germline CDR1 SGHVS, CDR2 FNYEAQ. V was clipped by 5 bases and J by 2 bases, with 19 bases between them. The CDR3 is CASSVVGGREAYEQYF. The CDR3 coding sequence is TGTGCCAGCAGCGTCGTGGGCGGCAGGGAGGCCTACGAGCAGTACTTC.

The rearrangement joins TRBV7-8 to TRBJ2-7, with D perhaps matching TRBD1 (6 bases). There are 12 residues in the CDR3. Trimming shortened V by 5 bases and J by 5 bases, and 10 bases separated the two germline ends. Germline values: CDR1 SGHVS, CDR2 FQNEAQ. CDR3 protein: CASSPRGHEQYF. The CDR3 DNA follows: TGTGCCAGCAGCCCCAGGGGCCACGAGCAGTACTTC.

V usage is TRBV4-1 and J usage is TRBJ2-7; the D is unclear. Germline V gene sequence: CDR1 MGHRA, CDR2 YSYEKL. With 2 bases removed from V and 5 bases from J, the gap between germline ends came to 7 bases. CDR3 length: 12 amino acids. Here the CDR3 DNA reads TGCGCCAGCAGCCAAATAGGAGACGAGCAGTACTTC. Translated: CASSQIGDEQYF.

V usage is TRBV11-2 and J usage is TRBJ2-7; TRBD1 matches 10 bases. CDR1 and CDR2 (germline): SGHAT, FQNNGV. Trimming took 1 base from V and 1 from J; bases not matched to a gene: 7. The CDR3 consists of 17 residues. The CDR3 spells CASSLGTGGKNSYEQYF. In nucleotides, the CDR3 is TGTGCCAGCAGCTTAGGGACAGGGGGGAAGAATTCCTACGAGCAGTACTTC.

The V and J genes are TRBV14 and TRBJ2-1, with 8 bases identical to TRBD1. Trimming took 4 bases from V and 0 from J; bases not matched to a gene: 8. The germline V gene encodes CDR1 SGHDN and CDR2 FVKESK. This CDR3 is built from 17 residues. CDR3 sequence: CASSLAPGTGSYNEQFF. DNA for the CDR3: TGTGCCAGCAGCCTCGCCCCGGGGACAGGCTCCTACAATGAGCAGTTCTTC.

This clone occurred once. The chain uses TRBV7-6 and TRBJ2-7; 9 bases align to TRBD2. The CDR3 runs to 20 residues. Germline loops: CDR1 SGHVS, CDR2 FNYEAQ. Trimming removed 2 bases from V and 3 bases from J; junction bases left unmatched: 20. CDR3 amino acids: CASSLNPLDTLAGHLYEQYF. The CDR3 nucleotides are TGTGCCAGCAGCTTAAACCCCCTTGACACTCTAGCGGGGCATCTCTACGAGCAGTACTTC.

This clone was found a few times. The chain employs TRBV25-1 and TRBJ2-7; TRBD2 is a possible D gene (6 bases). With 6 bases removed from V and 7 bases from J, the gap between germline ends came to 16 bases. The CDR3 is made up of 13 amino acids. Germline CDR1 is MGHDK and CDR2 is SYGVNS. In DNA, the CDR3 is TGTGCCAGCAGGGCTGGCGGGGCGGGTGAGCAGTACTTC. This encodes CASRAGGAGEQYF.

The chain combines TRBV7-2 with TRBJ2-1; TRBD2 agrees at 13 bases. Trimming at V came to 8 bases and at J to 12 bases, leaving 19 bases not matched to a gene. Germline loops: CDR1 SGHTA, CDR2 FQGNSA. The CDR3 sequence is 17 residues long. The CDR3 DNA sequence: TGTGCCAGCTATCCTGTTACTAGCGGGGGGGCTAACGCCGGGCAGTTCTTC. Translated: CASYPVTSGGANAGQFF.

The sample holds a few counts of this clone. The chain combines TRBV27 with TRBJ1-6, with a possible D match to TRBD1 (5 bases). The germline V and J ends were trimmed by 7 bases and 9 bases, with 13 bases remaining between them. The CDR3 loop spans 13 amino acids. Germline V lookup: CDR1 MNHEY, CDR2 SMNVEV (reference sequence). CDR3 sequence (DNA): TGTGCCAGCATCGGGGGTTTGGGTTCACCCCTCCACTTT. As protein: CASIGGLGSPLHF.

The V and J genes are TRBV6-5 and TRBJ1-3; no clear D. The CDR3 runs to 16 residues. The V gene's germline CDR1 is MNHEY and CDR2 SVGAGI. V lost 2 bases to trimming and J lost 1 base, with 12 bases between them. DNA of the CDR3: TGTGCCAGCAGTTACGGCCCCGGGGTTTCTGGAAACACCATATATTTT. Amino acid sequence: CASSYGPGVSGNTIYF.

The chain uses TRBV7-3 and TRBJ2-7; 8 bases map to TRBD2. The CDR3 is made up of 14 amino acids. Trimming removed 6 bases from V and 0 bases from J; junction bases left unmatched: 4. CDR1 and CDR2 from the germline V gene are SGHTA and FQGTGA. For the CDR3, the DNA is TGTGCCAGCAGGTTAGCGGGGAGCTCCTACGAGCAGTACTTC. Protein: CASRLAGSSYEQYF.

This chain joins TRBV27 and TRBJ1-1; D unclear. CDR1 MNHEY and CDR2 SMNVEV come from the germline V gene (reference sequence). V gave up 6 bases and J gave up 8 bases, with 13 bases separating them. CDR3 length: 12 amino acids. The CDR3 loop is CASRPGAGEAFF. As DNA, the CDR3 is TGTGCCAGCAGGCCCGGCGCCGGGGAAGCTTTCTTT.

The chain is built from TRBV11-2 and TRBJ1-1; TRBD1 matches at 7 bases. The V gene end was trimmed by 5 bases and the J gene end by 3 bases; junction bases not matched to a gene: 9. In germline, CDR1 is SGHAT, CDR2 FQNNGV. The CDR3 consists of 15 residues. CDR3: CASSPQTGEDTEAFF. DNA of the CDR3: TGTGCCAGCAGCCCCCAAACAGGGGAGGACACTGAAGCTTTCTTT.